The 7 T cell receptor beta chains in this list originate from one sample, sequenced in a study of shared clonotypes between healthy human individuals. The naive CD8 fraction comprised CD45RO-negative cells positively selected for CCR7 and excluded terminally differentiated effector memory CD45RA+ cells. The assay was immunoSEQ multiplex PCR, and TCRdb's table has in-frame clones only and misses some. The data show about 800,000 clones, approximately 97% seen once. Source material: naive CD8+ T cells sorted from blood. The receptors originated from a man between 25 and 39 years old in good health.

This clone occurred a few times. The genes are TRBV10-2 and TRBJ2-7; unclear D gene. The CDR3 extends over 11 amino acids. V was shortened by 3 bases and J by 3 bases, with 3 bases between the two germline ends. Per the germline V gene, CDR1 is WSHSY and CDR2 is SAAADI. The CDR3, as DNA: TGCGCCAGCAGTGACGGCTACGAGCAGTACTTC. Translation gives CASSDGYEQYF.

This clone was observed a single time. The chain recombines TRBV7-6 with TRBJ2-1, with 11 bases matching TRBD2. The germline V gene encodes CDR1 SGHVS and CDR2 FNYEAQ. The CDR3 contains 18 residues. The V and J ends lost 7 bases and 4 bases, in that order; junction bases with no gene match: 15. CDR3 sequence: CASKLIAGGPTEYNEQFF. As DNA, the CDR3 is TGTGCCAGCAAATTAATAGCGGGAGGGCCTACAGAATACAATGAGCAGTTCTTC.

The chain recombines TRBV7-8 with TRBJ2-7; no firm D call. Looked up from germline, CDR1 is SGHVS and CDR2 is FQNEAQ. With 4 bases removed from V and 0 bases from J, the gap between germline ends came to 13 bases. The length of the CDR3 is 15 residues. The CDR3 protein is CASSYQMWSSYEQYF. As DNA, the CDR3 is TGTGCCAGCAGCTACCAAATGTGGAGCTCCTACGAGCAGTACTTC.

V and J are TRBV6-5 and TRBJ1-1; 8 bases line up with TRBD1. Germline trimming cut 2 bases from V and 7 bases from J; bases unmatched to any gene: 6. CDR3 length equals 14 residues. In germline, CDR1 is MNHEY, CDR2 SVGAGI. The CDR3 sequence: CASSYARQGIEAFF. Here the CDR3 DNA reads TGTGCCAGCAGTTACGCTAGACAGGGGATTGAAGCTTTCTTT.

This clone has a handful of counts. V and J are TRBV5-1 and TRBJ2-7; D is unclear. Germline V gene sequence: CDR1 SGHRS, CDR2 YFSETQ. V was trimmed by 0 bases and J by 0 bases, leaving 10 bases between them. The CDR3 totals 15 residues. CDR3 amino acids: CASSLGAADSYEQYF. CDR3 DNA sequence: TGCGCCAGCAGCTTGGGGGCAGCAGACTCCTACGAGCAGTACTTC. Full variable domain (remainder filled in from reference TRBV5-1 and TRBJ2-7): KAGVTQTPRYLIKTRGQQVTLSCSPISGHRSVSWYQQTPGQGLQFLFEYFSETQRNKGNFPGRFSGRQFSNSRSEMNVSTLELGDSALYLCASSLGAADSYEQYFGPGTRLTVT.

CDR3 sequence reads: CASSLDPGQGGEQYF. CDR3 DNA: TGTGCCAGCAGCTTAGATCCGGGACAGGGTGGCGAGCAGTACTTC. The chain recombines TRBV11-2 with TRBJ2-7, with 9 bases that match TRBD1. Germline-derived CDR1 and CDR2 are SGHAT and FQNNGV. CDR3 length: 15 amino acids. Losses at the gene ends were 0 bases for V and 6 bases for J; bases not matched to a gene: 6.

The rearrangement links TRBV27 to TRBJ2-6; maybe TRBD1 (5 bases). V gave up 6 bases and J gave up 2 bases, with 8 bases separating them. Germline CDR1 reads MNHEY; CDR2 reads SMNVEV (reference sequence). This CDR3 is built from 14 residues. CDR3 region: CASRIGAGANVLTF. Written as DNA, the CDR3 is TGTGCCAGCAGGATAGGGGCTGGGGCCAACGTCCTGACTTTC. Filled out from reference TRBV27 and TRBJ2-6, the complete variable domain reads EAQVTQNPRYLITVTGKKLTVTCSQNMNHEYMSWYRQDPGLGLRQIYYSMNVEVTDKGDVPEGYKVSRKEKRNFPLILESPSPNQTSLYFCASRIGAGANVLTFGAGSRLTVL.